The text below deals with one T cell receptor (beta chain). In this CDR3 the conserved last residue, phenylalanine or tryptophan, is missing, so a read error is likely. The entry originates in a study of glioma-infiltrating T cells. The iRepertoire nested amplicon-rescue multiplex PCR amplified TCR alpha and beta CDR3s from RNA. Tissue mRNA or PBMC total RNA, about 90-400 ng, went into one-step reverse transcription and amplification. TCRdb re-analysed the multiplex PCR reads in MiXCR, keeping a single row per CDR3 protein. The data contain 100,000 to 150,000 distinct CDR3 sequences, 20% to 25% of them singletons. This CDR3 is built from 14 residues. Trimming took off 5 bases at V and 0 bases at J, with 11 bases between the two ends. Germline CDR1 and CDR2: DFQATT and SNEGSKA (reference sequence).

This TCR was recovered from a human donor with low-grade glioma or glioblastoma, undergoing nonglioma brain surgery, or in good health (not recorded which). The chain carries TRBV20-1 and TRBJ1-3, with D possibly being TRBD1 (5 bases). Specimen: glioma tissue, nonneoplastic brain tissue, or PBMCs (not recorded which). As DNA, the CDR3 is TGCAGTGCTCGAGGGGCTTACTCTGGAAACACCATATATTCT. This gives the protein CSARGAYSGNTIYS.